The present TCR beta chain was sequenced within a study of T cell responses to AZD1222 COVID-19 vaccine. CDR1 and CDR2 from the germline V gene are SGDLS and YYNGEE. This CDR3 has 12 residues. V was trimmed by 4 bases and J by 5 bases, leaving 8 bases between them. Libraries were prepared by immunoSEQ multiplex PCR; TCRdb keeps only in-frame clonotypes and omits some of them. The sample holds approximately 110,000 clones, more than 75% seen once. This clone was observed a handful of times. The sample here was peripheral blood, taken on day 0 of AZD1222 vaccination. The clonotype originates from an adult in good health. The chain uses TRBV9 and TRBJ2-3, with D uncertain. The CDR3 DNA reads as TGTGCCAGCAGCCTTGGGGTAGATACGCAGTATTTT. Protein sequence: CASSLGVDTQYF.